This record concerns one TCR beta chain sequence. Both CD4+ and CD8+ T cells were separated by sorting PBMCs. This sample was included in a study of CD8+ T cells in alopecia areata. The overall study: The study gave treated patients oral tofacitinib at 5 to 10 mg twice daily.

V gave up 3 bases and J gave up 0 bases; unmatched junction bases: 4. The CDR3 loop spans 16 amino acids. Germline assignment: CDR1 MNHNS and CDR2 SASEGT. Extraction and reverse transcription of RNA yielded cDNA as the sequencing template. TCRdb's copy holds only in-frame clones and misses some; the assay was immunoSEQ multiplex PCR. This sample has about 150,000 clones, with 85% to 90% found just once. Sequenced here: CD8+ T cells sorted from blood, sampled at week 0. The chain carries TRBV6-1 and TRBJ2-3; the match to TRBD1 covers 9 bases. The sequence derives from a human donor with alopecia areata. The CDR3 loop reads CASSESTGGSTDTQYF. The CDR3 DNA is TGTGCCAGCAGTGAGTCGACAGGGGGGAGCACAGATACGCAGTATTTT.